Detailed here is one TCR beta chain. This clone has just a few counts. Its binding antigen is unknown. No base quality values were provided; no much bigger clone lies one nucleotide off. Trimming takes 4 bases off V and 7 bases off J; junction bases not matched to a gene: 10. Counted from cysteine to phenylalanine, this CDR3 has 15 amino acids. Only CDR3 DNA is held: 45 bases, read in frame from base 1. The germline V gene gives CDR1 as SGHTA and CDR2 as FQGNSA. The cohort consisted of approximately 670 healthy bone marrow donors. All cohort members were sampled while nominally healthy, although unrecorded immune exposures were likely present. The donor was CMV seronegative and belonged to the group of 352 seronegative cohort members. A peripheral blood sample was collected from each donor, and TCR beta sequencing was performed on peripheral blood mononuclear cells. The Qiagen DNeasy Blood Extraction Kit was used to extract genomic DNA from the blood cell samples.

The data originate from a study of cytomegalovirus exposure and HLA in healthy donors (dated by TCRdb to 2015 to 2018). As for the study more broadly: In an earlier analysis of several hundred of the donors, around 290 Gb of sequence data and some 120 million unique TCR beta sequences from roughly 190 million T cells were reported. Roughly 290 gigabases of sequencing data and about 92 million unique TCR sequences made up an early release that covered fewer than 650 HLA-typed donors. Of the roughly 400 genotyped donors, roughly 80% were placed in the genetic ancestry cluster associated with self-reported Caucasian donors. The study aimed to test whether cataloging public T cell receptors could reveal signatures of past pathogen exposure. The study used immunosequencing to profile the T cell repertoires of approximately 650 subjects and linked those repertoires to cytomegalovirus serostatus. Along with the approximately 700-subject first cohort, a separate validation cohort of over a hundred different subjects was used. To predict cytomegalovirus infection status, the study brought together high-throughput TCR immunosequencing, statistical association of individual TCRs with disease status, and machine learning. A later analysis re-analyzed previously published TCR beta repertoires from roughly 630 donors and added high-resolution HLA genotyping to study TCR occurrence patterns. The later analysis used no new phenotypic data to find candidate immune exposures, relying instead on TCR beta sequences and their occurrence across donors. To decide whether each TCR beta V gene segment behaved as functional or pseudogenic, an earlier analysis of fewer than 750 of the donors relied on high-throughput TCR beta sequencing. Donor age, sex, ethnicity and CMV serostatus were collected together with the repertoire data. A later genetic analysis took genome-wide SNP genotypes for about three fifths of the 666 donors and used that subset as a discovery cohort. All discovery cohort repertoires had been generated using a single sequencing platform. HLA typing included class I and class II loci at four-digit resolution. The number of donors typed differed by locus, with roughly 620-630 for A, B, C, DRB1 and DQB1, about 500 for DQA1, 606 for DPA1, and 472 for DPB1. A handful of DR-DQ haplotypes were handled as single units for association and clustering because linkage in the cohort was strong. On average, roughly 250,000 unique TCR beta nucleotide sequences were sequenced per donor among some 430 genotyped donors of the cohort, with roughly 18% of those sequences being non-productive.

The library relied on the immunoSEQ multiplex PCR assay. The multiplex PCR relied on a mix of 60 forward primers for TCR Vbeta segments and 13 reverse primers for TCR Jbeta segments. The CDR3 region of rearranged TCR beta genes was amplified from genomic DNA with a multiplex PCR assay. On the Illumina HiSeq System, the amplified TCR beta libraries were sequenced as 87-base-pair reads. For the original study's pipeline: A later analysis tallied tens of millions of unique TCR beta chains across the 666 repertoires, and approximately 11 million of those chains were shared by two or more donors. Raw reads were error-corrected and collapsed into unique sequences with a nearest-neighbor algorithm that merged closely related sequences to remove PCR and sequencing errors. CDR3 sequences were aligned to IMGT reference sequences to assign V, D and J gene segments. For a sequence to be retained, a match of at least six nucleotides to both a V gene segment and a J gene segment was required. A rearrangement counted as productive if the CDR3 had no stop codons and remained in frame with V and J, and every other rearrangement counted as non-productive. CDR3 was defined by IMGT convention, running from the second conserved V-encoded cysteine to the conserved J-encoded phenylalanine. Sequences without an unambiguous match to a single V gene segment were excluded from the earlier analysis of about 630 of the donors. An earlier analysis of 500 to 700 of the donors classified V segments as functional when productive rearrangements were above 56.7% and as segregating when the standard deviation between donors was above 5%. A statistical classification framework was built for diagnosing cytomegalovirus status from the catalog of TCR beta chain sequences. V and J gene assignment, in a later analysis, came from comparing TCR nucleotide sequences with IMGT/GENE-DB human TR gene sequences. Using the TCRdist pipeline, a later analysis assigned CDR3 sequences along with most-parsimonious VDJ recombination scenarios. In a later analysis, each TCR beta chain was defined by its CDR3 amino acid sequence together with its V-gene family, and reads lacking a unique V-gene family were excluded. A later analysis removed 592 highly shared, low-generation-probability nucleotide sequences to deal with suspected cross-contamination and a sequencing artifact. In a later analysis, a clonal expansion index for each public chain was calculated from normalized within-repertoire ranks of inferred template counts. Generation probabilities in a later analysis came from a VDJ recombination model fitted to out-of-frame rearrangements, and those results were checked against IGoR. In a later analysis, TCR-TCR, TCR-HLA and TCR-CMV co-occurrence was scored with hypergeometric tests, and a repertoire-size bias correction was applied to TCR pairs. To estimate false discovery rates, a later analysis permuted the HLA or CMV assignments 20 times. A later analysis grouped co-occurring TCRs with DBSCAN, adding TCRdist sequence similarity when clustering within HLA-allele-positive subsets. For co-occurrence clustering, repertoires with fewer than 30,000 or more than 120,000 public chains were excluded, along with five repertoires with anomalous nucleotide sharing. This immuneACCESS table, as held by TCRdb, lists in-frame sequences with V and J called but not all clones. Of the missing ones, under half trace to an unresolved V gene in checked studies; the others have no known cause. V and J calls and clone size are as listed in that table; D and trimming were resolved from the DNA. This sample comprises a few hundred thousand clones, about 80% of them detected only once. The ten largest account for about 2.8% of the sample.

Study-wide conclusions, independent of this receptor: Correlated functional status among segregating V segments might reflect linkage disequilibrium, but an unknown experimental factor could not be ruled out. Several of the top co-occurrence clusters appeared to be linked to parvovirus B19, influenza, CMV and Epstein-Barr virus, according to a later analysis. Compared with equally common non-associated chains, HLA-associated TCR beta chains in a later analysis were more clonally expanded and had lower generation probabilities. A later analysis found that TCR association rates varied across HLA loci, with DRB1 alleles showing the most associated TCRs and HLA-C alleles the fewest. Because counts were too low, roughly 17 rarely observed V segments, including chromosome 9 orphons, were left out of the earlier analysis of over 550 of the donors. While some public TCRs were present in many individuals, most TCR sequences turned up only very rarely across donors. A later analysis associated 16,951 TCR beta sequences with specific HLA alleles at a false discovery rate of 0.05. The authors suggested that the approach could potentially be extended to other disease states and immunological phenotypes. A later analysis found that most CMV-associated TCR beta chains appeared HLA-restricted, with HLA associations seemingly driven largely by CMV exposure. A cluster of highly shared sequence variants was judged likely to be a technical artifact of the sequencing pipeline. In a later genetic analysis, fewer N-insertions in productive TCRs were reported among donors in an Asian-associated ancestry cluster than the approximately 710-donor mean. The cohort was sequenced for TCR beta chains only, and without alpha or paired-chain data the features that could be detected were limited. V-gene and J-gene trimming of TCR beta chains was associated with a missense DCLRE1C variant in a later genetic analysis, and the association was replicated in an independent cohort. Broadly in line with IMGT annotations, most TCR beta V segments showed up in productive rearrangements about 90% or about 30% of the time in an earlier analysis of approximately 640 of the donors. Roughly uniform sequencing depth across donors was assumed in presence/absence analyses, although this assumption may not hold. The classifier was reported to diagnose cytomegalovirus status with high specificity and sensitivity in both the original and validation cohorts. Some IMGT-functional V segments, including TRBV6-2 and TRBV6-3, could not be distinguished by the 87-base-pair reads and were therefore excluded. The study gave a list of some 150 TCR beta chains associated with cytomegalovirus. Strong co-occurrence of HLA alleles, especially DR and DQ, made assigning TCR associations to individual alleles difficult. A further reported finding was that TCR beta sequences accurately predicted the HLA-A and HLA-B alleles for most subjects in the first cohort. Because HLA typing was unavailable for some donors at each locus, only the typed subset was used in association tests. In vitro tests confirmed that a few of the cytomegalovirus-associated TCR beta chains recognize cytomegalovirus antigens. CMV serostatus was the only immune exposure information available for the cohort.

Here the chain combines TRBV7-2 and TRBJ1-1; 9 bases in the middle match TRBD1. Material: PBMCs. The source is a woman aged 30 to 39 in good health and CMV-seronegative. The bases read TGTGCCAGCAGCTCCGGAACAGGGGGCGTTTATGAAGCTTTCTTT. This encodes CASSSGTGGVYEAFF.